This TCR beta chain was retrieved from a study of T cells in localized non-small cell lung cancer. This clone qualifies as large. The target antigen is unknown. Assay: immunoSEQ multiplex PCR; the TCRdb copy retains only in-frame clones and omits some. The sample holds approximately 700 clones, roughly 25% seen once. CDR1 and CDR2 (germline): MNHGY, SAAAGT. This CDR3 has 15 residues. Trimming removed 5 bases from V and 7 bases from J; junction bases left unmatched: 9. It was adjacent lung free of atypia that was taken, at least 2 cm from the tumor margin. Study results and caveats: It was uninvolved adjacent lung that showed the highest T cell clonality, exceeding tumor. Sequencing, confined to only one tumor region, leaves heterogeneity possible. Adjacent lung was found to contain a median about 62 of the top 100 tumor clones.

The sample in question was normal lung tissue next to the tumor, obtained before any cancer treatment. V gene TRBV6-8 combines with J gene TRBJ1-4, with TRBD1 matching over 8 bases. This TCR derives from a woman aged 35-70 years with stage II squamous cell lung carcinoma. CDR3 DNA sequence: TGTGCCAGCAGTCTCTACTGGGACAGGCGTGAAAAACTGTTTTTT. Translation gives CASSLYWDRREKLFF.